The entry that follows covers one TCR beta chain sequence. Deletions cut 11 bases from V and 5 bases from J, with 18 bases between. The CDR3 consists of 13 residues. From germline, CDR1 is SNHLY and CDR2 FYNNEI. This entry is derived from a study of blood T cell repertoires in COVID-19. Only in-frame clones appear in the TCRdb table, and some are missing; sequencing was by immunoSEQ multiplex PCR. The sample records 100,000 or so clones, around four fifths being singletons. The receptor was isolated from a man aged 50-59 years with active or convalescent COVID-19. The sequencing sample was made of peripheral blood. This sequence joins TRBV2 and TRBJ1-2, with D possibly TRBD1 on 5 matching bases. CDR3 DNA sequence: TGTGCCGGGGCTCCGGGTTCTGATTATGGCTACACCTTC. This sequence encodes CAGAPGSDYGYTF.